These 9 T cell receptor delta chains came from one sample sequenced in a study of gamma-delta chains in newborns, infants, children. TCRdb re-processed the reads using CATT. The top ten hold 15% of the sample, which has around 3,500 delta-chain clones, 0.6% to 0.7% seen once. Sequencing was carried out using blood. Source of these receptors: a child who was a newborn, infant or young child, either healthy, febrile or measles-vaccinated (not recorded which).

Of note for this clone: The TCRdb record carries a much larger clone's protein, which differs from this DNA's translation at residue 16; a read error is the likely cause, and the protein listed here is the DNA translation. The chain carries TRDV2 and TRDJ3, with TRDD3 identical over 10 bases. The CDR3 length is 19 residues. Germline-derived CDR1 and CDR2 are GEAIGNYY and EKD. CDR3 DNA: TGTGCCTGTGACACTGGGGGATACAAGAGCTCCTGGGACACCCGACGGATGTTTTTC. Encoded protein: CACDTGGYKSSWDTRRMFF.

This clone has more than one count but fewer than ten. The protein in TCRdb stems from a much larger clone and differs at residue 9 from this DNA's translation, likely a read error; here the protein is translated from the DNA. The CDR3 loop reads CACEHYTGECSSWDTRQMFF. In DNA, the CDR3 is TGTGCCTGTGAACATTACACTGGGGAATGCAGCTCCTGGGACACCCGACAGATGTTTTTC. The chain couples TRDV2 to TRDJ3; TRDD3 agrees at 7 bases. V shed 4 bases and J 0 bases; nucleotides not matched to a gene: 14. The CDR3 contains 20 residues. The germline V gene has CDR1 GEAIGNYY and CDR2 EKD.

This clone was seen a handful of times. The amino acid sequence in TCRdb belongs to a much larger clone and departs from this DNA's translation at residue 4, likely a sequencing read error; the sequence shown is translated from the DNA. This rearrangement joins TRDV2 to TRDJ3, with 12 bases that match TRDD3. The germline gives CDR1 GEAIGNYY, CDR2 EKD. The CDR3 is 20 residues long. V shed 5 bases and J 0 bases; nucleotides not matched to a gene: 10. CDR3 DNA sequence: TGTGCCTGTGGCCGTACTGGGGGATACCTAAGCTCCTGGGACACCCGACAGATGTTTTTC. Protein: CACGRTGGYLSSWDTRQMFF.

A remark on this clone: A single base is all that separates this from a far larger clone, so a read error is likely. The identical CDR3 is also encoded by other nucleotide sequences in the sample. The chain combines TRDV1 with TRDJ1, with D unclear. CDR1 and CDR2 (germline): TSWWSYY, QGS. This CDR3 is 13 amino acids long. The DNA of the CDR3 is TGTGCTCTTGGGGAACTACCGACCGATAAACTCATCTTC. Translation: CALGELPTDKLIF.

In the case of this clone: The TCRdb protein comes from a much larger clone and disagrees with this DNA's translation at residue 8, likely due to a read error; the protein given here is derived from the DNA. V usage is TRDV2 and J usage is TRDJ2, with a weak D call TRDD3 (5 bases). The V gene's germline CDR1 is GEAIGNYY and CDR2 EKD. V was cut by 0 bases and J by 0 bases, with 10 bases left in between. The CDR3 runs 16 residues. CDR3 coding DNA: TGTGCCTGTGACACCTTGGGGTATACTTTGACAGCACAACTCTTCTTT. Its translation is CACDTLGYTLTAQLFF.

This clone was detected a few times. TCRdb lists the protein of a much larger clone for this DNA, which differs at residue 8, so this is likely a read error; the protein given here is translated from the DNA itself. CDR3 residues: CALNRGACTDKLIF. The CDR3 region has the DNA TGTGCCCTGAACCGGGGGGCGTGCACCGATAAACTCATCTTT. The rearrangement uses TRDV2 and TRDJ1; maybe TRDD3 (5 bases). The CDR3 is made up of 14 amino acids. Trimming stripped 9 bases from V and 1 base from J, with 17 bases between. Germline V gives CDR1 GEAIGNYY, CDR2 EKD.

There are a few counts of this clone. A far more abundant clone sits one base away, making this likely a read error. The sample carries other DNA sequences with the same CDR3. V and J are TRDV2 and TRDJ3, with 10 bases matching TRDD3. Looked up from germline, CDR1 is GEAIGNYY and CDR2 is EKD. The CDR3 is 19 residues long. CDR3 sequence: CACDTGGYKSSWDTRQMFF. The CDR3 coding sequence is TGTGCCTGTGACACTGGGGGATACAAGAGCTCCTGGGACACCAGACAGATGTTTTTC.

By share, this clone counts as large. Other DNA sequences in the same sample also yield this CDR3. CDR3 region: CACDTVGGRRSWDTRQMFF. CDR3 coding DNA: TGTGCCTGTGACACCGTTGGGGGCCGCCGCTCCTGGGACACCCGACAGATGTTTTTC. The chain links TRDV2 to TRDJ3, with a weak D call TRDD3 (6 bases). The V gene lost 0 bases and the J gene lost 0 bases, with 14 bases spanning the gap. CDR1 is GEAIGNYY, CDR2 EKD, per germline. The CDR3 consists of 19 residues.

Worth noting for this clone: A read error likely explains why the TCRdb protein, taken from a much larger clone, differs from this DNA's translation at residue 8; the protein shown is translated from the DNA. The chain couples TRDV2 to TRDJ3; D is possibly TRDD3 (6 bases). In germline, CDR1 is GEAIGNYY, CDR2 EKD. Trimming shortened V by 2 bases and J by 2 bases, and 15 bases separated the two germline ends. The CDR3 loop spans 18 amino acids. The CDR3 protein is CACDKILWDTWDTRQMFF. CDR3 bases: TGTGCCTGTGACAAAATACTGTGGGATACCTGGGACACCCGACAGATGTTTTTC.